The source of this TCR beta chain is a study of cytomegalovirus exposure and HLA in healthy donors (dated by TCRdb to 2017 to 2019). In terms of the full investigation: An earlier analysis of some 620 of the donors reported approximately 260 Gb of sequence data and about 120 million unique TCR beta sequences obtained from roughly 170 million T cells. About 300 gigabases of sequencing data and approximately 91 million unique TCR sequences made up an early release that covered approximately 620 HLA-typed donors. Among the roughly 370 genotyped donors, about 85% belonged to the genetic ancestry cluster associated with self-reported Caucasian donors. The study aimed to test whether cataloging public T cell receptors could reveal signatures of past pathogen exposure. The study profiled the T cell repertoires of under 700 subjects by immunosequencing and related them to cytomegalovirus serostatus. Besides the first cohort of approximately 670 subjects, a separate validation cohort made up of about 120 different subjects was used. To predict cytomegalovirus infection status, the study brought together high-throughput TCR immunosequencing, statistical association of individual TCRs with disease status, and machine learning. A later analysis re-analyzed previously published TCR beta repertoires from 666 donors and added high-resolution HLA genotyping to study TCR occurrence patterns. The later analysis used no new phenotypic data to find candidate immune exposures, relying instead on TCR beta sequences and their occurrence across donors. An earlier analysis of around 540 of the donors applied high-throughput TCR beta sequencing to assess whether each TCR beta V gene segment acted as functional or pseudogenic. Donor age, sex, ethnicity and CMV serostatus were compiled together with the repertoire data. A later genetic analysis used genome-wide SNP genotypes for about 60% of the roughly 670 donors, treating that subset as a discovery cohort. All discovery cohort repertoires had been generated using a single sequencing platform. HLA typing covered class I and class II loci at four-digit resolution. Typing coverage differed by locus: A, B, C, DRB1 and DQB1 were typed in roughly 629-630 donors, DQA1 in 500 to 550, DPA1 in 600 to 610, and DPB1 in just under 490. Roughly five DR-DQ haplotypes were handled as single units for association and clustering because linkage in the cohort was strong. On average, around 200,000 unique TCR beta nucleotide sequences were sequenced per donor among 398 genotyped donors of the cohort, with about 19% of those sequences being non-productive. Overall study results and their limits: In an earlier analysis of over 550 of the donors, most TCR beta V segments were observed in productive rearrangements about 90% or about 30% of the time, broadly matching IMGT annotations. Compared with equally common non-associated chains, HLA-associated TCR beta chains in a later analysis were more clonally expanded and had lower generation probabilities. Cytomegalovirus status was reported to be diagnosed by the classifier with high specificity and sensitivity in both the original and validation cohorts. The earlier analysis of fewer than 750 of the donors excluded 15 to 20 rarely observed V segments, including chromosome 9 orphons, because counts were too low. Because HLA typing was missing for some donors at each locus, association tests included only the typed subset. CMV serostatus was the only immune exposure information available for the cohort. In this cohort, only TCR beta chains were sequenced, and detectable features were limited by the absence of alpha or paired-chain data. It was suggested by the authors that the approach could potentially be generalized to other disease states and immunological phenotypes. A further reported finding was that TCR beta sequences accurately predicted the HLA-A and HLA-B alleles for most subjects in the first cohort. In a later analysis, the rate of TCR association differed among HLA loci, with DRB1 alleles having the most associated TCRs and HLA-C alleles having the fewest. According to a later genetic analysis, donors in an Asian-associated ancestry cluster had fewer N-insertions in productive TCRs than the approximately 670-donor mean. A later analysis reported that several top co-occurrence clusters appeared linked to parvovirus B19, influenza, CMV and Epstein-Barr virus. A few of the identified cytomegalovirus-associated TCR beta chains were confirmed in vitro to be specific for cytomegalovirus antigens. Correlated functional status among segregating V segments might reflect linkage disequilibrium, but an unknown experimental factor could not be ruled out. Some IMGT-functional V segments, including TRBV6-2 and TRBV6-3, could not be distinguished by the 87-base-pair reads and were therefore excluded. The study gave a list of about 160 TCR beta chains associated with cytomegalovirus. A cluster of highly shared sequence variants was judged likely to be a technical artifact of the sequencing pipeline. In a later analysis, 16,951 TCR beta sequences were associated with specific HLA alleles at a false discovery rate of 0.05. Sequencing depth was assumed to be roughly uniform across donors in the presence/absence analyses, though that assumption may not hold. A later analysis found that most CMV-associated TCR beta chains appeared HLA-restricted, with HLA associations seemingly driven largely by CMV exposure. While some public TCRs were present in many individuals, most TCR sequences turned up only very rarely across donors. An association between a missense DCLRE1C variant and V-gene and J-gene trimming of TCR beta chains was found in a later genetic analysis and replicated in an independent cohort. When HLA alleles, especially DR and DQ, strongly co-occurred, TCR associations were difficult to assign to individual alleles.

Library preparation used the immunoSEQ multiplex PCR assay. The multiplex PCR relied on a mix of 60 forward primers for TCR Vbeta segments and 13 reverse primers for TCR Jbeta segments. The CDR3 region of rearranged TCR beta genes was amplified from genomic DNA by a multiplex PCR assay. Amplified TCR beta libraries were sequenced as 87-base-pair reads on the Illumina HiSeq System. As for how the authors treated the data: Across the 600 to 700 repertoires, a later analysis counted 60 million to 90 million unique TCR beta chains, 9 million to 14 million of which were shared by at least two donors. Raw reads were error-corrected and collapsed into unique sequences with a nearest-neighbor algorithm that merged closely related sequences to remove PCR and sequencing errors. V, D and J gene segments were assigned by aligning CDR3 sequences to IMGT reference sequences. For a sequence to be retained, a match of at least six nucleotides was required to both a V gene segment and a J gene segment. A rearrangement counted as productive if the CDR3 had no stop codons and remained in frame with V and J, and every other rearrangement counted as non-productive. CDR3 was defined by IMGT convention, running from the second conserved V-encoded cysteine to the conserved J-encoded phenylalanine. In an earlier analysis of roughly 610 of the donors, sequences lacking an unambiguous match to a single V gene segment were excluded. An earlier analysis of 450 to 650 of the donors called V segments functional above 56.7% productive rearrangements and segregating when the between-donor standard deviation exceeded 5%. A statistical classification framework was built for diagnosing cytomegalovirus status from the catalog of TCR beta chain sequences. V and J gene assignment, in a later analysis, came from comparing TCR nucleotide sequences with IMGT/GENE-DB human TR gene sequences. A later analysis assigned CDR3 sequences and most-parsimonious VDJ recombination scenarios with the TCRdist pipeline. In a later analysis, every TCR beta chain was defined by the combination of its CDR3 amino acid sequence and its V-gene family, and reads without a unique V-gene family were dropped. A later analysis removed 550 to 650 highly shared, low-generation-probability nucleotide sequences to deal with suspected cross-contamination and a sequencing artifact. In a later analysis, a clonal expansion index was calculated for each public chain from normalized within-repertoire ranks of inferred template counts. In a later analysis, generation probabilities were computed using a VDJ recombination model fitted to out-of-frame rearrangements, and the results were checked against IGoR. In a later analysis, hypergeometric tests were used to score TCR-TCR, TCR-HLA and TCR-CMV co-occurrence, with a repertoire-size bias correction applied to TCR pairs. To estimate false discovery rates, a later analysis permuted the HLA or CMV assignments 20 times. In a later analysis, co-occurring TCRs were grouped using DBSCAN, and TCRdist sequence similarity was added for clustering within HLA-allele-positive subsets. Co-occurrence clustering excluded repertoires with fewer than 30,000 or more than 120,000 public chains, plus five with anomalous nucleotide sharing. What TCRdb holds here is the immuneACCESS table cut down to in-frame rearrangements. Part of the clones is not present; checked against another copy, under half of the missing clones reflect an unresolved V gene, and the others are unexplained. The V and J calls and clone size were taken over from that table, and D and trimming were inferred from the DNA. In this sample the table shows some 54,000 clones, 65% to 85% of which occur a single time. The ten largest make up roughly 5.7% of the sample.

In total, about 650 healthy bone marrow donors made up the cohort. At the time of sampling, every cohort member was nominally healthy, though immune exposures that went unrecorded were likely present. The donor tested CMV seronegative and was one of the 352 seronegative cohort members. Every donor gave a peripheral blood sample, and the peripheral blood mononuclear cells from that sample were used for TCR beta sequencing. Genomic DNA extraction from the blood cell samples was performed with the Qiagen DNeasy Blood Extraction Kit. In the case of this clone: This receptor's antigen is unknown. The input lacks base qualities; no much larger clone sits a single base away.

The V end loses 6 bases and the J end loses 1 base, and a stretch of 15 bases separates them. From the germline V gene, CDR1 is KGHSH and CDR2 is LQKENI. Measured from the cysteine to the phenylalanine, the CDR3 is 15 residues long. Only the CDR3 region is kept as DNA, spanning 45 bases read in frame from base 1. The chain uses TRBV18 and TRBJ1-1, with the D gene uncertain. This TCR came from a male donor in good health and CMV-seronegative. The sequenced sample was PBMCs. This receptor has the CDR3 CASSAEARSNTEAFF. The nucleotide sequence is TGTGCCAGCTCTGCCGAGGCCAGATCGAACACTGAAGCTTTCTTT.